Listed here are 5 T cell receptor beta chains from one sample, sequenced in a study of cytomegalovirus exposure and HLA in healthy donors. The PCR was carried out with 60 Vbeta primers and 13 Jbeta primers. TCRdb's table, derived via immunoSEQ multiplex PCR, lists solely in-frame clones and lacks some. Of some 130,000 clones in the sample, 80% were seen once. The specimen sequenced was PBMCs. The receptors were gathered from a middle-aged woman in good health and CMV-seronegative.

On this clone itself: Compared with germline, one end of the junction differs, possibly owing to a read error. The chain couples TRBV4-3 to TRBJ1-4; D is possibly TRBD1 (5 bases). Germline V gene lookup returns CDR1 LGHNA and CDR2 YSLEER. The CDR3 spans 16 residues. The CDR3 nucleotides read TGCGCCCGCAGCCAAGACCAGGGAGGGTTGGGTGAAAAACTGTTTTTT. Its translation is CARSQDQGGLGEKLFF.

The genes are TRBV7-8 and TRBJ2-1; 8 nucleotides align to TRBD1. CDR3 length: 17 amino acids. Unmatched junction bases numbered 17, after V lost 4 bases and J lost 9 bases. Germline CDR1 reads SGHVS; CDR2 reads FQNEAQ. The CDR3: CASSSWPRQGFGSEQFF. For the CDR3, the DNA is TGTGCCAGCAGCTCCTGGCCGAGACAGGGGTTCGGCAGTGAGCAGTTCTTC.

The rearrangement uses TRBV19 and TRBJ2-1; 7 bases fit TRBD2. V gave up 3 bases and J gave up 3 bases; unmatched junction bases: 5. The CDR3 has 15 residues. Germline assignment: CDR1 LNHDA and CDR2 SQIVND (reference sequence). CDR3 coding DNA: TGTGCCAGTAGTATGTCCCTAGCGGTCTACAATGAGCAGTTCTTC. Its protein is CASSMSLAVYNEQFF.

This clone was observed a single time. The rearrangement uses TRBV4-3 and TRBJ1-2; TRBD1 agrees at 7 bases. The J segment lost 6 bases and the V segment lost 0 bases, leaving 10 bases of the junction unmatched. The CDR3 is 16 residues long. Germline CDR1 reads LGHNA; CDR2 reads YSLEER. The CDR3 DNA reads TGCGCCAGCAGCCAAGATCTGAACAGGGGTGTCAATGGCTACACCTTC. This codes for CASSQDLNRGVNGYTF.

CDR3 in DNA: TGTGCCAGCAGCCAAGGGCCCCACCCCTACAATGAGCAGTTCTTC. Protein: CASSQGPHPYNEQFF. The chain uses TRBV4-2 and TRBJ2-1; no reliable D call. The CDR3 spans 15 residues. Trimming took 1 base from V and 2 from J, leaving 9 bases between them. Per the germline V gene, CDR1 is LGHNA and CDR2 is YNFKEQ.